Presented here are 32 T cell receptor beta chains from one specimen sequenced in a study of blood T cells in healthy people across ages. PCR was performed a second time for about 6 to 12 cycles using a sample-barcoded 5' primer and a J-beta primer mix. One entry per CDR3 protein results from TCRdb running MiXCR on the 5' RACE reads. The table lists around 1,000,000 distinct CDR3 sequences, under 30% of them singletons. These same records also appear under a second study, on T cells of mothers and their children.

Sample: blood. These receptors were collected from a girl aged 2 to 10 in good health.

The V call is TRBV12-3 or TRBV12-4, the J call TRBJ2-1; tentatively, D is TRBD1 or TRBD2 (5 bases each). There are 13 residues in the CDR3. The V end was cut by 5 bases, the J end by 9 bases, with 14 bases between. CDR3 nucleotide sequence: TGTGCCAGCAGTCCGAACCCGGGACCTGAGCAGTTCTTC. Its protein is CASSPNPGPEQFF.

V and J are TRBV5-6 and TRBJ1-5; D remains ambiguous. CDR3 length: 17 residues. Germline-derived CDR1 and CDR2 are SGHDT and YYEEEE. V was trimmed by 4 bases and J by 0 bases, leaving 17 bases between them. CDR3 in DNA: TGTGCCAGCAGCCATCAAGTGGGCGGAGATAGCAATCAGCCCCAGCATTTT. This codes for CASSHQVGGDSNQPQHF.

This rearrangement joins TRBV29-1 to TRBJ2-1, with TRBD2 as a possible D gene (5 bases). The CDR3 covers 14 residues. V shed 4 bases and J shed 0 bases, with 10 bases lying between them. The germline gives CDR1 SQVTM, CDR2 ANQGSEA. The CDR3 is CSVVRAPSYNEQFF. Here the CDR3 DNA reads TGCAGCGTTGTGCGGGCCCCCTCCTACAATGAGCAGTTCTTC.

The chain has TRBV6-1 and TRBJ2-7; unclear D gene. V lost 0 bases and J lost 3, with 9 bases in between. This CDR3 has 14 amino acids. In germline, CDR1 is MNHNS, CDR2 SASEGT. CDR3 DNA: TGTGCCAGCAGTGAAGCGCTAACGGGCTACGAGCAGTACTTC. It yields the protein CASSEALTGYEQYF.

This clonotype was counted between two and nine times. The V call is TRBV27, the J call TRBJ1-4; 11 bases are shared with TRBD1. CDR1 is MNHEY and CDR2 is SMNVEV in the germline V gene (reference sequence). This CDR3 spans 17 amino acids. J gave up 8 bases and V 8 bases, and 16 bases lay outside the gene matches. This CDR3 reads CASRRERTGGNYEKLFF. The DNA of the CDR3 is TGTGCCAGCCGACGCGAAAGGACAGGGGGCAATTACGAAAAACTGTTTTTT.

The chain employs TRBV4-3 and TRBJ2-3, with D perhaps matching TRBD1 or TRBD2 (5 bases each). Trimming took 3 bases from V and 5 from J, leaving 12 bases between them. CDR3 length: 14 residues. Germline assignment: CDR1 LGHNA and CDR2 YSLEER. In DNA form, the CDR3 reads TGCGCCAGCAGCCAGGGGGTTTCGGAAGATACGCAGTATTTT. It translates to CASSQGVSEDTQYF.

This clonotype was seen only a few times. The chain is built from TRBV29-1 and TRBJ2-5, with D hard to call. CDR1 SQVTM and CDR2 ANQGSEA come from the germline V gene. Trimming cost V 2 bases and J 3 bases, with 19 bases left between them. The CDR3 has 16 amino acids. The CDR3 here is CSVERTMWRREETQYF. The CDR3 nucleotides are TGCAGCGTTGAACGGACCATGTGGAGAAGGGAAGAGACCCAGTACTTC.

The rearrangement joins TRBV27 to TRBJ2-1, with D unresolved. Germline CDR1 and CDR2: MNHEY and SMNVEV (reference sequence). The V end lost 2 bases, the J end lost 0 bases, and 11 bases lay between the germline ends. The CDR3 is 16 residues long. CDR3 protein: CASSLALYSSYNEQFF. CDR3 DNA: TGTGCCAGCAGTTTAGCACTGTACAGCTCCTACAATGAGCAGTTCTTC.

The chain has TRBV20-1 and TRBJ2-5; 7 nucleotides line up with TRBD2. Looked up from germline, CDR1 is DFQATT and CDR2 is SNEGSKA (reference sequence). The CDR3 is 14 residues long. In nucleotides, the CDR3 is TGCGCCGCCCTCAACGCGGGAGAGGGCGAGACCCAGTACTTC. It codes for CAALNAGEGETQYF.

This clonotype was observed at least ten times. The V call is TRBV28, the J call TRBJ2-5, with D uncertain. The CDR3 totals 13 residues. V lost 3 bases to trimming and J lost 1 base, with 6 bases between them. Looked up from germline, CDR1 is MDHEN and CDR2 is SYDVKM. The CDR3 region is CASSLAAQETQYF. As DNA, the CDR3 is TGTGCCAGCAGTTTGGCTGCCCAAGAGACCCAGTACTTC.

The chain recombines TRBV4-2 with TRBJ2-5; D might be TRBD2 (5 bases). The better agreement between TRBJ2-7 and the DNA end casts doubt on the J call. The germline gives CDR1 LGHNA, CDR2 YNFKEQ. The CDR3 contains 14 residues. CDR3 region: CASSQREGGYEQYF. The DNA of the CDR3 is TGTGCCAGCAGCCAACGAGAGGGTGGCTACGAGCAGTACTTC.

This clonotype was observed a few times. The germline gene is not matched at one end of the junction; a read error may be the cause. The chain recombines TRBV29-1 with TRBJ1-2; D is uncertain. Germline V lookup: CDR1 SQVTM, CDR2 ANQGSEA. This CDR3 is built from 11 residues. The CDR3 loop reads CSIEELHGYTF. In nucleotides, the CDR3 is TGCAGCATTGAAGAACTCCATGGCTACACCTTC.

This clonotype came up a few times. This rearrangement joins TRBV29-1 to TRBJ1-2; D may be TRBD1 (5 bases). The CDR3 is made up of 14 amino acids. Per the germline V gene, CDR1 is SQVTM and CDR2 is ANQGSEA. Trimming took off 3 bases at V and 4 bases at J, with 15 bases between the two ends. The CDR3 DNA sequence: TGCAGCGTTGACCTTGAAGGGGCGGTCTATGGCTACACCTTC. Its protein is CSVDLEGAVYGYTF. Filled out from reference TRBV29-1 and TRBJ1-2, the complete variable domain reads SAVISQKPSRDICQRGTSLTIQCQVDSQVTMMFWYRQQPGQSLTLIATANQGSEATYESGFVIDKFPISRPNLTFSTLTVSNMSPEDSSIYLCSVDLEGAVYGYTFGSGTRLTVV.

J is TRBJ2-5 and V is TRBV25-1, with a tentative D call TRBD1 (5 bases). V gave up 10 bases and J gave up 4 bases, with 13 bases separating them. Per germline, CDR1 MGHDK and CDR2 SYGVNS. CDR3 length: 12 residues. DNA of the CDR3: TGTGCCACCGTAGGGCAGGGAGAGACCCAGTACTTC. Encoded protein: CATVGQGETQYF.

This clonotype was seen more than once but under ten times. The CDR3, as DNA: TGTGCCAGCAGCCCTTTTGCCAGCGGTGAGCAGTTCTTC. This sequence encodes CASSPFASGEQFF. The chain carries TRBV7-2 and TRBJ2-1; TRBD2 is a possible D gene (5 bases). This CDR3 spans 13 amino acids. V dropped 5 bases and J dropped 9 bases, with 14 bases sitting between them. Germline CDR1 and CDR2: SGHTA and FQGNSA.

This chain joins TRBV29-1 and TRBJ2-5; D ambiguous. V gave up 2 bases and J gave up 3 bases, with 10 bases separating them. This CDR3 has 13 amino acids. Germline CDR1 is SQVTM and CDR2 is ANQGSEA. CDR3 in amino acids: CSVEPGWEETQYF. DNA of the CDR3: TGCAGCGTTGAACCGGGCTGGGAAGAGACCCAGTACTTC.

The chain couples TRBV5-1 to TRBJ1-1; D is possibly TRBD1 (5 bases). V was pared by 5 bases and J by 11 bases, with 19 bases between. CDR1 is SGHRS and CDR2 is YFSETQ in the germline V gene. The CDR3 totals 13 residues. The CDR3 DNA follows: TGCGCCAGCAGTTTCTCAGGGATGGGGTTTGCTTTCTTT. It translates to CASSFSGMGFAFF. Filled out from reference TRBV5-1 and TRBJ1-1, the complete variable domain reads KAGVTQTPRYLIKTRGQQVTLSCSPISGHRSVSWYQQTPGQGLQFLFEYFSETQRNKGNFPGRFSGRQFSNSRSEMNVSTLELGDSALYLCASSFSGMGFAFFGQGTRLTVV.

The rearrangement uses TRBV29-1 and TRBJ2-5, with D maybe TRBD2 (6 bases). The J call may be incorrect, as the DNA end agrees better with TRBJ2-7. This CDR3 contains 13 residues. Per germline, CDR1 SQVTM and CDR2 ANQGSEA. The chain's CDR3 is CSVRPRGNYEQYF. CDR3 nucleotides: TGCAGCGTCCGACCCCGGGGGAACTACGAGCAGTACTTC.

In this sample, this clonotype turned up a few times. V gene TRBV20-1 combines with J gene TRBJ2-3; 7 bases align to TRBD2. This CDR3 is 12 amino acids long. The V gene's germline CDR1 is DFQATT and CDR2 SNEGSKA (reference sequence). CDR3 coding DNA: TGCAGCCGGGGGGAGGGCACAGATACGCAGTATTTT. This sequence encodes CSRGEGTDTQYF.

In this sample, this clonotype turned up a few times. The chain is built from TRBV25-1 and TRBJ2-5, with D possibly TRBD1 on 6 matching bases. Trimming took 4 bases from V and 5 from J, leaving 17 bases between them. Germline loops: CDR1 MGHDK, CDR2 SYGVNS. This CDR3 has 15 residues. The DNA for the CDR3 is TGTGCCAGCAGTGCCTCAGGGGTTCGTATGGAGACCCAGTACTTC. Translated: CASSASGVRMETQYF.

This chain connects TRBV4-1 to TRBJ2-3; D is unclear. The CDR3 has 12 amino acids. Germline values: CDR1 MGHRA, CDR2 YSYEKL. With 11 bases removed from V and 6 bases from J, the gap between germline ends came to 15 bases. The CDR3 region is CAPSGGKDTQYF. CDR3 nucleotide sequence: TGCGCCCCCTCCGGTGGGAAGGATACGCAGTATTTT.

Only a few counts were recorded for this clonotype. The V gene is TRBV24-1, the J gene TRBJ1-1; D remains unclear. The CDR3 runs 11 residues. V was cut by 1 base and J by 7 bases, with 3 bases left in between. Germline V gives CDR1 KGHDR, CDR2 SFDVKD. The CDR3: CATSDFGEAFF. CDR3 nucleotide sequence: TGTGCCACCAGTGATTTTGGTGAAGCTTTCTTT.

This clonotype came up a few times. The chain uses TRBV2 and TRBJ2-4, with 12 positions matching TRBD1. In germline, CDR1 is SNHLY, CDR2 FYNNEI. The CDR3 contains 15 residues. After removal of 4 bases from V and 8 bases from J, the junction contained 6 bases not matched to a gene. DNA of the CDR3: TGTGCCAGCAGTGTAGGGACAGGGGGCGTCGACATTCAGTACTTC. Its translation: CASSVGTGGVDIQYF. Filled out from reference TRBV2 and TRBJ2-4, the complete variable domain reads EPEVTQTPSHQVTQMGQEVILRCVPISNHLYFYWYRQILGQKVEFLVSFYNNEISEKSEIFDDQFSVERPDGSNFTLKIRSTKLEDSAMYFCASSVGTGGVDIQYFGAGTRLSVL.

This sequence joins TRBV3-1 and TRBJ2-5; TRBD1 matches at 10 bases. The tail of the sequence fits TRBJ2-7 better, so the J call may be wrong. Germline-derived CDR1 and CDR2 are LGHDT and YNNKEL (reference sequence). The CDR3 is made up of 15 amino acids. CDR3 residues: CASSQRQGALDEQYF. DNA for the CDR3: TGTGCCAGCAGCCAGCGACAGGGGGCTCTCGACGAGCAGTACTTC.

In this sample, this clonotype turned up a few times. The CDR3 reads CASTYVRGYSYEQYF. As DNA, the CDR3 is TGTGCCAGCACCTACGTCAGGGGGTACTCCTACGAGCAGTACTTC. V usage is TRBV12-3 or TRBV12-4 and J usage is TRBJ2-7, with 7 bases identical to TRBD1. The CDR3 is 15 amino acids. The J segment lost 0 bases and the V segment lost 7 bases, leaving 9 bases of the junction unmatched.

The sample holds a few counts of this clonotype. The chain has TRBV7-9 and TRBJ2-5; D may be TRBD1 (6 bases). The germline V and J ends were trimmed by 0 bases and 1 base, with 9 bases remaining between them. CDR1 is SEHNR and CDR2 is FQNEAQ in the germline V gene (reference sequence). This CDR3 is 15 amino acids long. The DNA for the CDR3 is TGTGCCAGCAGCTTAGCGAGGACAGTCCAAGAGACCCAGTACTTC. It translates to CASSLARTVQETQYF.

This chain connects TRBV3-1 to TRBJ2-5; D is perhaps TRBD2 (6 bases). V lost 5 bases to trimming and J lost 0 bases, with 16 bases between them. CDR1 LGHDT and CDR2 YNNKEL come from the germline V gene (reference sequence). CDR3 length: 16 residues. CDR3 bases: TGTGCCAGCAGCGAAGGACCCGGGACTTACCAAGAGACCCAGTACTTC. It codes for CASSEGPGTYQETQYF.

This clonotype was seen a handful of times. This chain connects TRBV5-1 to TRBJ2-7; no firm D call. Trimming took off 0 bases at V and 1 base at J, with 17 bases between the two ends. CDR3 length: 17 residues. CDR1 is SGHRS and CDR2 is YFSETQ in the germline V gene. CDR3 bases: TGCGCCAGCAGCTTGGACAGTATTAACTTTAGTTCCTACGAGCAGTACTTC. Translation: CASSLDSINFSSYEQYF.

This clonotype has more than one count but fewer than ten. The rearrangement links TRBV29-1 to TRBJ2-5, with D perhaps matching TRBD1 or TRBD2 (6 bases each). The CDR3 contains 14 residues. CDR1 is SQVTM, CDR2 ANQGSEA, per germline. The V end was cut by 5 bases, the J end by 5 bases, with 18 bases between. The CDR3 coding sequence is TGCAGCGTTTTCGGACCCGGGGGCGCCGAGACCCAGTACTTC. Translation: CSVFGPGGAETQYF.

Points on this clonotype: At one end, the junction sequence differs from germline, possibly due to a read error. The CDR3 DNA reads TGTGCCAGCAGTGGAGGCCCGCTAGCCAAAAACACTCAGTACTTC. It codes for CASSGGPLAKNTQYF. V and J are TRBV12-3 or TRBV12-4 and TRBJ2-4; perhaps TRBD2 as D (5 bases). This CDR3 is 15 amino acids long.

The table lists this clonotype with a few counts. This rearrangement joins TRBV28 to TRBJ2-7; maybe TRBD2 (6 bases). V lost 4 bases and J lost 3, with 13 bases in between. Germline assignment: CDR1 MDHEN and CDR2 SYDVKM. CDR3 length: 14 amino acids. The CDR3 region is CASSWGLNNYEQYF. CDR3 coding DNA: TGTGCCAGCAGTTGGGGACTGAACAACTACGAGCAGTACTTC.

J is TRBJ1-2 and V is TRBV7-2, with D possibly matching TRBD1 (5 bases). There are 14 residues in the CDR3. Per germline, CDR1 SGHTA and CDR2 FQGNSA. The V gene lost 2 bases and the J gene lost 7 bases, with 14 bases spanning the gap. CDR3 nucleotides: TGTGCCAGCAGCTTAAGTCCGGGGGATGGTGGCTACACCTTC. Translated: CASSLSPGDGGYTF.